Below are 14 T cell receptor beta chains sequenced from a single sample in a study of regulatory T cells in long-lasting Graves disease. The time point denotes: newly diagnosed GD, antithyroid drugs for less than 3 months. Scientists built the TCR library using RNA that was extracted from PBMCs. To make TCR beta libraries, researchers used iRepertoire HTBI primers and Arm-PCR of CDR3 regions. TCRdb re-derived calls from the multiplex PCR reads in MiXCR, one entry per CDR3 protein. The sample has roughly 500,000 distinct CDR3 sequences; about 12% are singletons. These data also featured in a second study, about T cells in Graves' hyperthyroidism and ophthalmopathy.

The starting material was peripheral blood mononuclear cells (PBMCs), obtained at new diagnosis, from a patient treated with antithyroid drugs. The receptors originated from a woman in her 30s with Graves disease.

This clonotype was observed at least ten times. This chain connects TRBV12-3 or TRBV12-4 to TRBJ1-5; D is uncertain. Deletions cut 6 bases from V and 7 bases from J, with 19 bases between. The CDR3 totals 15 residues. CDR3 in amino acids: CASRGSSRPEQPQHF. CDR3 in DNA: TGTGCCAGCAGAGGGTCGAGCAGGCCCGAGCAGCCCCAGCATTTT.

Details on this clonotype: At one boundary the junction diverges from the germline segment, which might be a read error. This rearrangement joins TRBV7-7 to TRBJ2-1, with D perhaps matching TRBD2 (6 bases). CDR1 is SSHAT, CDR2 FNYEAQ, per germline (reference sequence). The CDR3 runs to 13 residues. CDR3 residues: CASSPSVYNEQFF. The CDR3 DNA reads TGTGCTAGCAGCCCTAGCGTCTACAATGAGCAGTTCTTC.

This clonotype has only a few counts. The gene calls are TRBV29-1 and TRBJ1-1; 7 bases fit TRBD1. CDR3 length equals 15 residues. Germline CDR1 reads SQVTM; CDR2 reads ANQGSEA. The junction had 9 bases not matched to a gene; V was cut back by 4 bases and J by 1 base. The CDR3 loop is CSVGSGRGPNTEAFF. As DNA, the CDR3 is TGCAGCGTTGGGTCGGGTAGGGGGCCGAACACTGAAGCTTTCTTT. Combining the CDR3 with reference TRBV29-1 and TRBJ1-1 gives the whole variable domain SAVISQKPSRDICQRGTSLTIQCQVDSQVTMMFWYRQQPGQSLTLIATANQGSEATYESGFVIDKFPISRPNLTFSTLTVSNMSPEDSSIYLCSVGSGRGPNTEAFFGQGTRLTVV.

This clonotype was counted many times. J is TRBJ1-5 and V is TRBV2; 9 positions agree with TRBD1. The V segment lost 4 bases and the J segment 7 bases; nucleotides outside the gene matches: 8. From germline, CDR1 is SNHLY and CDR2 FYNNEI. The CDR3 extends over 15 amino acids. The CDR3: CASSAPGTGTQPQHF. In DNA form, the CDR3 reads TGTGCCAGCAGTGCCCCCGGGACAGGGACCCAGCCCCAGCATTTT.

The V gene is TRBV20-1, the J gene TRBJ2-1, with 7 bases matching TRBD1. This CDR3 contains 13 residues. Germline trimming cut 5 bases from V and 9 bases from J; bases unmatched to any gene: 10. Germline CDR1 is DFQATT and CDR2 is SNEGSKA (reference sequence). The CDR3 nucleotides are TGCAGTGCTGTAAAATACAGGGGTACTGAGCAGTTCTTC. Its translation: CSAVKYRGTEQFF.

This clonotype appeared many times. J is TRBJ1-1 and V is TRBV11-2, with D unresolved. Trimming cost V 2 bases and J 5 bases, with 12 bases left between them. Germline CDR1 reads SGHAT; CDR2 reads FQNNGV. The CDR3 loop spans 14 amino acids. CDR3: CASSLRGFVTEAFF. In nucleotides, the CDR3 is TGTGCCAGCAGCTTAAGAGGGTTTGTAACTGAAGCTTTCTTT.

This rearrangement joins TRBV27 to TRBJ2-3; 11 nucleotides align to TRBD2. V was pared by 4 bases and J by 6 bases, with 18 bases of the junction left unmatched. CDR3 length: 19 residues. CDR1 and CDR2 from the germline V gene are MNHEY and SMNVEV (reference sequence). The DNA of the CDR3 is TGTGCCAGCAGTTCATACGGAAGAATAGCGGGAGGGCCGAGGGATACGCAGTATTTT. This translates into CASSSYGRIAGGPRDTQYF.

This clonotype has at least ten counts. The gene calls are TRBV29-1 and TRBJ2-1; no definite D call. The CDR3 contains 13 residues. Germline CDR1 reads SQVTM; CDR2 reads ANQGSEA. Trimming stripped 0 bases from V and 6 bases from J, with 9 bases between. The CDR3 loop reads CSVEDHWANEQFF. The DNA for the CDR3 is TGCAGCGTTGAAGATCACTGGGCCAATGAGCAGTTCTTC.

This clonotype showed up many times. This chain links TRBV4-3 with TRBJ2-3; D not certain. The CDR3 sequence is 14 residues long. Germline CDR1 and CDR2: LGHNA and YSLEER. V was cut by 0 bases and J by 1 base, with 5 bases left in between. CDR3 sequence reads: CASSQDWGTDTQYF. In DNA form, the CDR3 reads TGCGCCAGCAGCCAAGATTGGGGCACAGATACGCAGTATTTT.

In its sample, this clonotype was seen many times. The V and J genes are TRBV5-1 and TRBJ2-2; maybe TRBD1 (5 bases). Germline V lookup: CDR1 SGHRS, CDR2 YFSETQ. V was pared by 2 bases and J by 0 bases, with 8 bases between. This CDR3 has 15 amino acids. Written as DNA, the CDR3 is TGCGCCAGCAGCTTCAGGGTACCGAACACCGGGGAGCTGTTTTTT. This gives the protein CASSFRVPNTGELFF.

This clonotype was counted many times. J is TRBJ1-2 and V is TRBV16; TRBD1 agrees at 7 bases. Germline CDR1 and CDR2: KGHSY and FQNENV. The CDR3 sequence is 12 residues long. Unmatched junction bases numbered 3, after V lost 4 bases and J lost 7 bases. CDR3 sequence reads: CASSRDRRGYTF. The CDR3 DNA reads as TGTGCCAGCAGCCGGGACAGACGTGGCTACACCTTC.

This clonotype was seen at least ten times. The chain links TRBV5-1 to TRBJ1-1; TRBD1 aligns across 8 bases. The CDR3 covers 16 residues. The V segment lost 4 bases and the J segment 4 bases; nucleotides outside the gene matches: 12. In germline, CDR1 is SGHRS, CDR2 YFSETQ. CDR3 amino acids: CASSRGGSGGFTEAFF. The CDR3 region has the DNA TGCGCCAGCAGCCGAGGAGGGTCAGGGGGCTTCACTGAAGCTTTCTTT.

The sample holds many counts of this clonotype. The V gene is TRBV19, the J gene TRBJ1-4; 9 bases are a match to TRBD1. CDR1 and CDR2 (germline): LNHDA, SQIVND (reference sequence). V trimming: 6 bases; J trimming: 13 bases; junction bases outside the gene matches: 15. This CDR3 comprises 15 residues. CDR3: CASSALQGARGGLFF. The CDR3 nucleotides are TGTGCCAGTAGCGCCCTACAGGGGGCGAGGGGCGGACTGTTTTTT.

This clonotype was counted many times. This chain joins TRBV12-3 or TRBV12-4 and TRBJ2-7; D unresolved. Trimming shortened V by 6 bases and J by 4 bases, and 19 bases separated the two germline ends. This CDR3 comprises 15 residues. The DNA of the CDR3 is TGTGCCAGCAGAGCAACTCCGCACGCGACATACGAGCAGTACTTC. Its protein is CASRATPHATYEQYF.